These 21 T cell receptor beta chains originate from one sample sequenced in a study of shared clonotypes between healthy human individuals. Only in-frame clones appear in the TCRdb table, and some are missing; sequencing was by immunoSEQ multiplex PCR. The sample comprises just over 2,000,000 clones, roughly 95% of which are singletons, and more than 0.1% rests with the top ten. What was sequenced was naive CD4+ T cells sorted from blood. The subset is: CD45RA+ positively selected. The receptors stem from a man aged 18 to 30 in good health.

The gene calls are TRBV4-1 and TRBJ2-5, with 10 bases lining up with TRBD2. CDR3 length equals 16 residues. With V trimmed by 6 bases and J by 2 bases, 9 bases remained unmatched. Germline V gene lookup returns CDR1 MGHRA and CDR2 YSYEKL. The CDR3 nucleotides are TGCGCCAGCAGTTACAATAGCGGGAGGCCTCAAGAGACCCAGTACTTC. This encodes CASSYNSGRPQETQYF.

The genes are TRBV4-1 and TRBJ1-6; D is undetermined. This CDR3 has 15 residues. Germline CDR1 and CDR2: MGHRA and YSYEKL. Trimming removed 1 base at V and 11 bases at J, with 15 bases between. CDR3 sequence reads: CASSQAIGTLTPLHF. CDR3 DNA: TGCGCCAGCAGCCAAGCTATCGGCACACTAACACCCCTCCACTTT.

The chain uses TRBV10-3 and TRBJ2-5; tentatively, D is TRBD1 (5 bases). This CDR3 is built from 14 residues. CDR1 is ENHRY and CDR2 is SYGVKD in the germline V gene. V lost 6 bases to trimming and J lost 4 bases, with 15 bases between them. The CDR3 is CAIRTDRIGETQYF. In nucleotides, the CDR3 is TGTGCCATCAGAACTGACAGAATCGGAGAGACCCAGTACTTC.

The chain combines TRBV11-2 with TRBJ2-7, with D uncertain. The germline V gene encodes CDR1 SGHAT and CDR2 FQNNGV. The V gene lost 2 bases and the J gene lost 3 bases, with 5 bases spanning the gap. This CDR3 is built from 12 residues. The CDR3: CASSLPYYEQYF. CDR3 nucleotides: TGTGCCAGCAGCTTACCGTACTACGAGCAGTACTTC. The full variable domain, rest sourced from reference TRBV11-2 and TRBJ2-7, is EAGVAQSPRYKIIEKRQSVAFWCNPISGHATLYWYQQILGQGPKLLIQFQNNGVVDDSQLPKDRFSAERLKGVDSTLKIQPAKLEDSAVYLCASSLPYYEQYFGPGTRLTVT.

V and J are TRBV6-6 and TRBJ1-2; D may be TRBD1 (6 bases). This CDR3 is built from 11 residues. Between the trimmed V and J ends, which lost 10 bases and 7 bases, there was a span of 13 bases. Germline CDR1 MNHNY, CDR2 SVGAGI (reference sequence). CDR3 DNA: TGTGCCACCTCAGGGGTAGGTGGCTACACCTTC. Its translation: CATSGVGGYTF.

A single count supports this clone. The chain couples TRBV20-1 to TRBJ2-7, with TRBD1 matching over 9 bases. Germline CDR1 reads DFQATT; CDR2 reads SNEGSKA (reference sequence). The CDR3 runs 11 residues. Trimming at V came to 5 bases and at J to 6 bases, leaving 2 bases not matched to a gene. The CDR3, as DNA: TGCAGTGCTTACAGGGGGCGCGAGCAGTACTTC. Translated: CSAYRGREQYF.

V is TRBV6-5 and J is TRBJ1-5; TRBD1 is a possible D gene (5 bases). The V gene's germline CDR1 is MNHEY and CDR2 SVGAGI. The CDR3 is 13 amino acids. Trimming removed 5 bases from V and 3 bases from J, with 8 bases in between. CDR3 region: CASSGAYNQPQHF. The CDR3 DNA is TGTGCCAGCAGTGGGGCCTACAATCAGCCCCAGCATTTT.

The CDR3 region has the DNA TGTGCCAGCAGACAACAGGTCGGCAATTCACCCCTCCACTTT. This encodes CASRQQVGNSPLHF. The V call is TRBV6-6, the J call TRBJ1-6; perhaps TRBD1 as D (5 bases). V was cut by 6 bases and J by 7 bases, with 13 bases left in between. The CDR3 totals 14 residues. Germline CDR1 MNHNY, CDR2 SVGAGI (reference sequence).

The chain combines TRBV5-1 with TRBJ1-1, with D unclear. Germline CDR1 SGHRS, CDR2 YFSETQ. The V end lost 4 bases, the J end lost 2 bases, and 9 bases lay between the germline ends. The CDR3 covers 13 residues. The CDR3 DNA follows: TGCGCCAGCAGCGGGCAGACCAACACTGAAGCTTTCTTT. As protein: CASSGQTNTEAFF.

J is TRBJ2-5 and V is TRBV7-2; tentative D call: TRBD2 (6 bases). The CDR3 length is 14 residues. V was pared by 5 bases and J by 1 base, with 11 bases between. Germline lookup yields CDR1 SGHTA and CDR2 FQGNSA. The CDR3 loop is CASSPTGVQETQYF. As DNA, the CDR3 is TGTGCCAGCAGCCCTACGGGAGTCCAAGAGACCCAGTACTTC.

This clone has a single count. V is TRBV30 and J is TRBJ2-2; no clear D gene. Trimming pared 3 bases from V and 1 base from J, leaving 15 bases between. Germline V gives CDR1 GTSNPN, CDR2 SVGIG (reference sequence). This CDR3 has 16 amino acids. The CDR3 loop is CAWSRSVKVNTGELFF. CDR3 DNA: TGTGCCTGGAGCCGATCGGTGAAGGTGAACACCGGGGAGCTGTTTTTT. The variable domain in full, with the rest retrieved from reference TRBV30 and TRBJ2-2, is SQTIHQWPATLVQPVGSPLSLECTVEGTSNPNLYWYRQAAGRGLQLLFYSVGIGQISSEVPQNLSASRPQDRQFILSSKKLLLSDSGFYLCAWSRSVKVNTGELFFGEGSRLTVL.

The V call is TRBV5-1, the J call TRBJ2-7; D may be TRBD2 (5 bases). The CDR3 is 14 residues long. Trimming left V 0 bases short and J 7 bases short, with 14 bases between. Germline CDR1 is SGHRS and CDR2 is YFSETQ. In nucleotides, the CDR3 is TGCGCCAGCAGCTTGGCAGGAGGTGCGAAGGAGCAGTACTTC. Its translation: CASSLAGGAKEQYF.

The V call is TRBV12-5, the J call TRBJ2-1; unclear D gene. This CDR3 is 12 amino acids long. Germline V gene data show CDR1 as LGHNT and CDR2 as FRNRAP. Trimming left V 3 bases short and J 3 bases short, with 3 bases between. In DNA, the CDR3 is TGTGCTAGTGGTTTTAACTACAATGAGCAGTTCTTC. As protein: CASGFNYNEQFF.

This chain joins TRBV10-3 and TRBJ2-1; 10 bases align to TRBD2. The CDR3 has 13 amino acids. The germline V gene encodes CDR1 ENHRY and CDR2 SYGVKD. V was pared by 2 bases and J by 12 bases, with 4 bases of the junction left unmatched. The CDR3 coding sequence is TGTGCCATCAGTGAGATGGGGACTAGCGCGCAGTTCTTC. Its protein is CAISEMGTSAQFF.

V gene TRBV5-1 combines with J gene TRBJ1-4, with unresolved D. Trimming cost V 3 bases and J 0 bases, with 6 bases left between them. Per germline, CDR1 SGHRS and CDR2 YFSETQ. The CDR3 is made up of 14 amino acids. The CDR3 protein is CASSSDPTNEKLFF. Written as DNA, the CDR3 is TGCGCCAGCAGCTCTGACCCAACTAATGAAAAACTGTTTTTT.

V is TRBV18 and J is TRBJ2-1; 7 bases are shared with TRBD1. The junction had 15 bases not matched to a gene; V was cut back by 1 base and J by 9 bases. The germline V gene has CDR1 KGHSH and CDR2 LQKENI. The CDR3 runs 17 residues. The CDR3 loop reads CASSPLMGQLSLGEQFF. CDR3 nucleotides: TGTGCCAGCTCACCACTTATGGGACAGCTTTCTCTGGGTGAGCAGTTCTTC. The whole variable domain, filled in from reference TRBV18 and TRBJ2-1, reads NAGVMQNPRHLVRRRGQEARLRCSPMKGHSHVYWYRQLPEEGLKFMVYLQKENIIDESGMPKERFSAEFPKEGPSILRIQQVVRGDSAAYFCASSPLMGQLSLGEQFFGPGTRLTVL.

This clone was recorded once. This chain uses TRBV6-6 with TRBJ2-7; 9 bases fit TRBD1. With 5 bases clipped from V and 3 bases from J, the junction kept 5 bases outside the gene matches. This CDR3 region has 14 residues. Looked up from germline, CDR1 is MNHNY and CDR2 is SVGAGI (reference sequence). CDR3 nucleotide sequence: TGTGCCAGCAGTCCGGGACAGGGTATCTACGAGCAGTACTTC. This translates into CASSPGQGIYEQYF.

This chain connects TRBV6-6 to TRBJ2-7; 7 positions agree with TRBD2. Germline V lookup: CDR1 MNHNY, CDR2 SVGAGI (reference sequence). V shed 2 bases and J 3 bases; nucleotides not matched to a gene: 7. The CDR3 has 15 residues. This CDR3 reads CASSYGSGTGYEQYF. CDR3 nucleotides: TGTGCCAGCAGTTACGGGAGCGGGACGGGCTACGAGCAGTACTTC.

The CDR3 spells CASSREDGLSGNTIYF. In nucleotides, the CDR3 is TGTGCCAGCAGTAGAGAGGACGGTCTCTCTGGAAACACCATATATTTT. The rearrangement links TRBV6-6 to TRBJ1-3; no definite D call. This CDR3 spans 16 amino acids. V dropped 5 bases and J dropped 0 bases, with 14 bases sitting between them. In germline, CDR1 is MNHNY, CDR2 SVGAGI (reference sequence).

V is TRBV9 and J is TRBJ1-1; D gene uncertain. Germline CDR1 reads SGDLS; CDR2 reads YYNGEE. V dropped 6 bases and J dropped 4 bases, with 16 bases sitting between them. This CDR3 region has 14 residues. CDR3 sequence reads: CASMPTPTGTEAFF. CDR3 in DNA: TGTGCCAGCATGCCGACCCCCACGGGCACTGAAGCTTTCTTT.

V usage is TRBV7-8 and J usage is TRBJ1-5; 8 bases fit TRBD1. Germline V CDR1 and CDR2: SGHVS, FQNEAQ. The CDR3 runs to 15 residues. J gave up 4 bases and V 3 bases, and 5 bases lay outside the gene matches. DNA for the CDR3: TGTGCCAGCAGCTTGCGACAGGGGTTAAATCAGCCCCAGCATTTT. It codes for CASSLRQGLNQPQHF.